Presented here are 11 T cell receptor beta chains from one specimen sequenced in a study of T cell responses to AZD1222 COVID-19 vaccine. TCRdb's copy holds only in-frame clones and misses some; the assay was immunoSEQ multiplex PCR. Counted here are approximately 100,000 clones, 90% occurring once; the ten biggest clones make up about 5%. Specimen: peripheral blood, collected on day 0 of AZD1222 vaccination. Receptors were obtained from an adult in good health.

This chain links TRBV3-1 (or the pseudogene TRBV3-2) with TRBJ2-1; 9 nucleotides line up with TRBD1. This CDR3 region has 14 residues. V was pared by 9 bases and J by 6 bases, with 9 bases of the junction left unmatched. Looked up from germline, CDR1 is LGHDT and CDR2 is YNNKEL (reference sequence). CDR3 region: CASSWDRVGNEQFF. Here the CDR3 DNA reads TGTGCCAGTAGTTGGGACAGGGTCGGCAATGAGCAGTTCTTC.

This chain joins TRBV28 and TRBJ1-6; 9 bases match TRBD1. Trimming cost V 6 bases and J 7 bases; bases outside gene matches: 7. The CDR3 is 15 residues long. Germline V gene sequence: CDR1 MDHEN, CDR2 SYDVKM. CDR3 nucleotide sequence: TGTGCCAGCAGGGGACCGGGACAGGGAAATTCACCCCTCCACTTT. This translates into CASRGPGQGNSPLHF.

The chain has TRBV2 and TRBJ1-4; 10 bases match TRBD1. V was clipped by 4 bases and J by 10 bases; unmatched bases: 3. Germline loops: CDR1 SNHLY, CDR2 FYNNEI. This CDR3 region has 13 residues. CDR3: CASSVGDRGKLFF. The DNA of the CDR3 is TGTGCCAGCAGTGTAGGGGACAGGGGAAAACTGTTTTTT. The whole variable domain, remainder taken from reference TRBV2 and TRBJ1-4, is EPEVTQTPSHQVTQMGQEVILRCVPISNHLYFYWYRQILGQKVEFLVSFYNNEISEKSEIFDDQFSVERPDGSNFTLKIRSTKLEDSAMYFCASSVGDRGKLFFGSGTQLSVL.

The rearrangement links TRBV2 to TRBJ2-3, with TRBD2 matching over 10 bases. Germline V gene lookup returns CDR1 SNHLY and CDR2 FYNNEI. The CDR3 contains 15 residues. Trimming at V came to 4 bases and at J to 7 bases, leaving 8 bases not matched to a gene. This chain's CDR3 is CASSAISGGDYTQYF. The CDR3 region has the DNA TGTGCCAGCAGTGCTATCAGCGGGGGGGACTATACGCAGTATTTT.

The J gene is TRBJ2-3, the V gene TRBV11-2; no clear D gene. Germline CDR1 reads SGHAT; CDR2 reads FQNNGV. The CDR3 sequence is 15 residues long. The ends were cut back, 3 bases at V and 5 bases at J, with 15 bases in the middle. CDR3 sequence reads: CASSLLNTLGDTQYF. As DNA, the CDR3 is TGTGCCAGCAGCTTGCTCAACACCTTGGGAGATACGCAGTATTTT.

V usage is TRBV27 and J usage is TRBJ1-2, with D perhaps TRBD1 (5 bases). Germline CDR1 is MNHEY and CDR2 is SMNVEV (reference sequence). This CDR3 is built from 15 residues. Trimming took off 5 bases at V and 3 bases at J, with 16 bases between the two ends. This CDR3 reads CASSHSGTKYYGYTF. The CDR3 region has the DNA TGTGCCAGCAGTCACTCCGGGACGAAGTACTATGGCTACACCTTC.

The chain employs TRBV7-2 and TRBJ2-5; 8 bases match TRBD2. Germline CDR1 and CDR2: SGHTA and FQGNSA. This CDR3 spans 15 amino acids. V dropped 2 bases and J dropped 2; count of bases not matched to a gene: 4. The CDR3 region has the DNA TGTGCCAGCAGCTTACAAGCGGGGGTTCAAGAGACCCAGTACTTC. The encoded protein is CASSLQAGVQETQYF.

The chain is built from TRBV6-2 or TRBV6-3 and TRBJ2-7; the D gene could be TRBD1 or TRBD2 (5 bases each). CDR1 is MNHEY, CDR2 SVGEGT, per germline. This CDR3 region has 14 residues. Between the trimmed V and J ends, which lost 2 bases and 6 bases, there was a span of 14 bases. The CDR3 reads CASSYLGERGEQYF. In DNA, the CDR3 is TGTGCCAGCAGTTACCTTGGTGAGAGGGGCGAGCAGTACTTC.

The V and J genes are TRBV2 and TRBJ1-3; D remains ambiguous. Trimming took 1 base from V and 2 from J, leaving 12 bases between them. The CDR3 has 16 residues. The germline V gene has CDR1 SNHLY and CDR2 FYNNEI. The CDR3 coding sequence is TGTGCCAGCAGTGAAGGGAGAGGCCCCCCTGGAAACACCATATATTTT. This sequence encodes CASSEGRGPPGNTIYF.

This chain links TRBV7-2 with TRBJ2-7, with unresolved D. Trimming pared 5 bases from V and 8 bases from J, leaving 4 bases between. The CDR3 is made up of 9 amino acids. Germline V gives CDR1 SGHTA, CDR2 FQGNSA. The CDR3 protein is CASSPQQYF. In DNA, the CDR3 is TGTGCCAGCAGCCCCCAGCAGTACTTC.

This clone turned up a few times. The chain carries TRBV7-3 and TRBJ2-2; D is uncertain. Per germline, CDR1 SGHTA and CDR2 FQGTGA. The germline V and J ends were trimmed by 5 bases and 4 bases, with 5 bases remaining between them. This CDR3 region has 12 residues. Here the CDR3 DNA reads TGTGCCAGCAGCCCGCGCACCGGGGAGCTGTTTTTT. Translation: CASSPRTGELFF.